What follows is one T cell receptor beta chain and its context. One end of the junction does not line up with germline, which may come from a read error. The sample originates from a study of blood T cell repertoires in COVID-19. Turning to the study itself: Acute and convalescent COVID-19 specimens originated in the United States, Italy and Spain. T cells, B-cell-depleted T cells, or PBMCs provided the cDNA or gDNA that served as material.

Per the study methods: Amplification from reference gene primers served as the basis for estimated nucleated cell counts. Only in-frame clones appear in the TCRdb table, and some are missing; sequencing was by immunoSEQ multiplex PCR. V, J and clone size reflect that table, while D and trimming were determined from the DNA. The data hold over 200,000 clones, with roughly 80% observed a single time. The germline CDR1 and CDR2 sequences are KGHSH and LQKENI. The CDR3 totals 14 residues. This TCR derives from a human donor in a cohort sampled during active COVID-19. The sample consisted of peripheral blood. V is TRBV18 and J is TRBJ2-2; D is uncertain. The DNA of the CDR3 is TGTGCCAGCTCACCACTCTCGAACAACGGGGAGCTGTTTTTT. The encoded protein is CASSPLSNNGELFF.